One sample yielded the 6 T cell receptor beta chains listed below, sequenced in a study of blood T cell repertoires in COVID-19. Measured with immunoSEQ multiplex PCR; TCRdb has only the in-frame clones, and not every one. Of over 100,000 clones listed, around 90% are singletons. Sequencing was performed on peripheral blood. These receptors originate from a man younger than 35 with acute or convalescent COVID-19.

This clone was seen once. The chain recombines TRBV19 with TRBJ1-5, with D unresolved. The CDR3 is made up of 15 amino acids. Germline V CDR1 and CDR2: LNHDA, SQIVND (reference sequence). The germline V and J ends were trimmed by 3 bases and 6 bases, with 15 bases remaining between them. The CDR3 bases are TGTGCCAGTAGTATTAAGCCCGGCGGAGGTCAGCCCCAGCATTTT. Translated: CASSIKPGGGQPQHF.

The chain's CDR3 is CASGAGGADNEKLFF. The CDR3 DNA reads as TGTGCCAGCGGGGCAGGGGGCGCGGATAATGAAAAACTGTTTTTT. The chain uses TRBV27 and TRBJ1-4, with TRBD1 matching over 8 bases. The CDR3 consists of 15 residues. CDR1 MNHEY and CDR2 SMNVEV come from the germline V gene (reference sequence). With 8 bases clipped from V and 4 bases from J, the junction kept 9 bases outside the gene matches.

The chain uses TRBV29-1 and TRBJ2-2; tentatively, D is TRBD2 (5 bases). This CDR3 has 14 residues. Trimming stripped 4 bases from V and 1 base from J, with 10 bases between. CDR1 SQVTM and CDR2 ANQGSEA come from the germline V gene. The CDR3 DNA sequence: TGCAGCGTTGGCCCCGCGGGGAACACCGGGGAGCTGTTTTTT. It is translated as CSVGPAGNTGELFF.

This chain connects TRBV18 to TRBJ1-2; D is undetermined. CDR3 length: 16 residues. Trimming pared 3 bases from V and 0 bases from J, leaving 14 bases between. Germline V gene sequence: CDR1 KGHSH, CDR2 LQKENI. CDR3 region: CASSPYLDGANYGYTF. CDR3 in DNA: TGTGCCAGCTCACCCTACCTTGACGGAGCTAACTATGGCTACACCTTC.

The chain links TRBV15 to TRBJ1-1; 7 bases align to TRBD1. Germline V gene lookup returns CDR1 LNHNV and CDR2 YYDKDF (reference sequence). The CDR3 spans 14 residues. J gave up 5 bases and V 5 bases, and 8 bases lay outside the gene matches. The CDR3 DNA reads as TGTGCCACCAGCGTAAGCGGCAGGGGGACTGAAGCTTTCTTT. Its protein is CATSVSGRGTEAFF.

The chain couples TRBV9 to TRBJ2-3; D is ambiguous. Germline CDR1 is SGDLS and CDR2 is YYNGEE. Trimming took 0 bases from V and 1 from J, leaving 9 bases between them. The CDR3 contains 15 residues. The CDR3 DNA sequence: TGTGCCAGCAGCGTAGGAGGCCTTGGCACAGATACGCAGTATTTT. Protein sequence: CASSVGGLGTDTQYF.